This T cell receptor (beta chain) is from a study of cytomegalovirus exposure and HLA in healthy donors. PCR was performed using 60 Vbeta and 13 Jbeta primers. The method was immunoSEQ multiplex PCR; TCRdb's version includes in-frame clones alone and lacks a portion of them. The sample gives about 100,000 clones, around two thirds of which show up once; 3.5% to 4% is in the top ten. The sample was PBMCs. This receptor was taken from a man younger than 40 in good health and CMV-seropositive.

Written as DNA, the CDR3 is TGTGCCAGCAGTGAATATAACAGGGGGCATTCACCCCTCCACTTT. This translates into CASSEYNRGHSPLHF. V and J are TRBV25-1 and TRBJ1-6, with 9 bases identical to TRBD1. The V segment lost 0 bases and the J segment 8 bases; nucleotides outside the gene matches: 2. Germline V gene data show CDR1 as MGHDK and CDR2 as SYGVNS. The length of the CDR3 is 15 residues.